A selection of T cell receptor beta chains follows, all from one sample in a study of spatial heterogeneity in lung cancer. Each CDR3 protein is one row after TCRdb ran MiXCR on the 5' RACE reads. The sample shows 30,000 to 40,000 distinct CDR3 sequences, roughly 5% of them seen only once. The sequencing used PBMCs, collected at surgery. Receptors originate from a female donor with early-stage non-small cell lung cancer. Both conserved end residues are part of each CDR3. Fields, in order: J gene, D gene, V gene, clone size, CDR3 DNA, CDR3 protein. A D gene is named only where the DNA matches it firmly. Clone size is given for some rows only: seen once, a few or many times, or a class if the clone is expanded.

TRBJ1-5 NA TRBV14 many TGTGCCAGCAGCCACCCGGGGACTCAGCCCCAGCATTTT CASSHPGTQPQHF
TRBJ2-3 NA TRBV6-2/TRBV6-3 few TGTGCCAGCAGTTACGGCTCCGGGACTGGAAGCACAGATACGCAGTATTTT CASSYGSGTGSTDTQYF
TRBJ2-3 NA TRBV6-2/TRBV6-3 NA TGTGCCAGCAGCCCTCGGGGATATGGCACAGATACGCAGTATTTT CASSPRGYGTDTQYF
TRBJ2-7 NA TRBV5-6 many TGTGCCAGCAGCTTCGGAAGGGGGAGCTCCTACGAGCAGTACTTC CASSFGRGSSYEQYF
TRBJ2-5 NA TRBV7-2 many TGTGCCAGCAGCTTCGGGATTCAAGAGACCCAGTACTTC CASSFGIQETQYF
TRBJ1-1 NA TRBV6-5 few TGTGCCAGCAAGAGGGACACAATATACCGCACTGAAGCTTTCTTT CASKRDTIYRTEAFF
TRBJ2-1 NA TRBV12-3/TRBV12-4 many TGTGCCAGCAGTACGACACCGGTGAATGAGCAGTTCTTC CASSTTPVNEQFF
TRBJ1-2 TRBD1 TRBV2 few TGTGCCAGCACTCCGGACAGGGGGCTGTATGGCTACACCTTC CASTPDRGLYGYTF
TRBJ2-7 NA TRBV13 few TGTGCCAGCAGCCCCCCGGGGCGGACCTACGAGCAGTACTTC CASSPPGRTYEQYF
TRBJ1-6 TRBD1 TRBV7-8 many TGTGCCAGCAGCTTCGGGACAGAGGGTTCACCCCTCCACTTT CASSFGTEGSPLHF
TRBJ1-1 TRBD1 TRBV6-2/TRBV6-3 few TGTGCCAGCAGTTATGGGACAGGGGGCACTGAAGCTTTCTTT CASSYGTGGTEAFF
TRBJ1-2 NA TRBV7-2 many TGTGCCAGCAGCTTAGAGGGCAGATTAACCAACTATGGCTACACCTTC CASSLEGRLTNYGYTF
TRBJ2-5 TRBD2 TRBV12-3/TRBV12-4 few TGTGCCAGCTCTGGGAGGGGAGAGACCCAGTACTTC CASSGRGETQYF
TRBJ1-1 TRBD1 TRBV7-3 NA TGTGCCAGCAGCCCCACAGGGGGCACCGGCACTGAAGCTTTCTTT CASSPTGGTGTEAFF
TRBJ1-2 TRBD1 TRBV20-1 many TGCAGTGCCACAGGGGTCATTGGCTACACCTTC CSATGVIGYTF
TRBJ2-3 TRBD2 TRBV13 NA TGTGCCAGCAGCCCCCTCGGGGGTAGCGGGGGGGTGACAGATACGCAGTATTTT CASSPLGGSGGVTDTQYF
TRBJ2-7 TRBD1 TRBV18 NA TGTGCCAGCTCACCAGTTGGACAGGTTGGGAACGAGCAGTACTTC CASSPVGQVGNEQYF
TRBJ2-1 NA TRBV15 few TGTGCCACCAGCCCCCGAGGTGGTGAGCAGTTCTTC CATSPRGGEQFF
TRBJ2-7 NA TRBV7-2 many TGTGCCAGCAGCTTAGATCCGGGGGCCTCCTACGAGCAGTACTTC CASSLDPGASYEQYF
TRBJ1-1 NA TRBV7-8 medium-sized TGTGCCAGCAGCTCCCTCCTGGGAGGGGACACTGAAGCTTTCTTT CASSSLLGGDTEAFF
TRBJ1-1 NA TRBV29-1 many TGCAGCGTTGTTGAGGGGAAGAACACTGAAGCTTTCTTT CSVVEGKNTEAFF
TRBJ2-2 TRBD1 TRBV4-1 many TGCGCCAGCAGCCAAGCGGTAACCGGGACAGGGGTATCCGGGGAGCTGTTTTTT CASSQAVTGTGVSGELFF
TRBJ2-1 TRBD2 TRBV24-1 many TGTGCCACCAGTGAACTAGCGGGTTACAATGAGCAGTTCTTC CATSELAGYNEQFF
TRBJ1-1 NA TRBV18 many TGTGCCAGCTCCCTCGATGCTTTAGACACTGAAGCTTTCTTT CASSLDALDTEAFF
TRBJ1-4 TRBD1 TRBV20-1 few TGCAGTGCTGAAAAGGGGGCGGGTGAAAAACTGTTTTTT CSAEKGAGEKLFF
TRBJ2-1 NA TRBV7-8 many TGTGCCAGCAGCTTGACCGCAGGACAGTACAATGAGCAGTTCTTC CASSLTAGQYNEQFF
TRBJ2-3 NA TRBV6-5 few TGTGCCAGCAGCCCCTCAGAAGATACGCAGTATTTT CASSPSEDTQYF
TRBJ1-2 NA TRBV6-1 NA TGTGCCAGCAGTGAGGACATCCGGGCAGGGGGCTACACCTTC CASSEDIRAGGYTF
TRBJ2-4 NA TRBV20-1 many TGCAGTGCACCAATCGGGGCGGGCTCAAACATTCAGTACTTC CSAPIGAGSNIQYF
TRBJ1-3 NA TRBV5-1 few TGCGCCAGCAGCTTTTTTGCCCCAGGGGCGAAGGGCTCTGGAAACACCATATATTTT CASSFFAPGAKGSGNTIYF
TRBJ1-2 TRBD1 TRBV18 NA TGTGCCAGCTCGTTTTCTGAGACAGGGTCTTATGGCTACACCTTC CASSFSETGSYGYTF
TRBJ1-1 NA TRBV6-5 few TGTGCCAGCAGTTACCTACAGCCACGGGCTGAAGCTTTCTTT CASSYLQPRAEAFF
TRBJ2-3 TRBD2 TRBV9 many TGTGCCAGCAGCGTGATTGGGACTAGCGGAGATACGCAGTATTTT CASSVIGTSGDTQYF
TRBJ2-5 NA TRBV28 many TGTGCCAGCAGTTCTCTGGGATTGGAAGAGACCCAGTACTTC CASSSLGLEETQYF
TRBJ1-2 TRBD1 TRBV9 many TGTGCCAGCAGCTTGACAGGGTCCGGCTACACCTTC CASSLTGSGYTF
TRBJ1-5 NA TRBV12-3/TRBV12-4 NA TGTGCCAGCAGTTTAAGGCCGGGCCCCCAGGGTGGTATCGGCAATCAGCCCCAGCATTTT CASSLRPGPQGGIGNQPQHF
TRBJ2-5 NA TRBV6-5 NA TGTGCCAGCAGTTACAGGGCCCTGGACAGTCAAGAGACCCAGTACTTC CASSYRALDSQETQYF
TRBJ1-4 TRBD1 TRBV27 NA TGTGCCAGCAGTGAGCACAGGGGTGAAAAACTGTTTTTT CASSEHRGEKLFF
TRBJ2-2 TRBD1 TRBV24-1 few TGTGCCACCAGTAAGACAGGGGCGTATTCCGGGGAGCTGTTTTTT CATSKTGAYSGELFF
TRBJ1-6 NA TRBV2 many TGTGCCAGCAGTGAAGCGGAGGGGACACCCCTCCACTTT CASSEAEGTPLHF
TRBJ1-2 TRBD1 TRBV5-4 few TGTGCCAGCAGCTATTATACCGGGACAGGAGAATGCACCTTC CASSYYTGTGECTF
TRBJ2-1 TRBD2 TRBV2 many TGTGCCAGCAGCCCTGGACTAGCGGGGGGCTTCAATGAGCAGTTCTTC CASSPGLAGGFNEQFF
TRBJ2-1 NA TRBV5-1 NA TGCGCCAGCACGACAGTTTCGAACTCCTACAATGAGCAGTTCTTC CASTTVSNSYNEQFF
TRBJ2-7 NA TRBV27 medium-sized TGTGCCAGCAGTTTATCGGGTTCAGGGGCCGAGCAGTACTTC CASSLSGSGAEQYF
TRBJ2-3 NA TRBV7-2 many TGTGCCAGCAGCTTAGTGGTCACAGATACGCAGTATTTT CASSLVVTDTQYF
TRBJ2-1 NA TRBV5-6 few TGTGCCAGCAGCGCATCCTACAATGAGCAGTTCTTC CASSASYNEQFF
TRBJ1-6 NA TRBV28 many TGTGCCAGCAGTTTATACAGTACTTATAATTCACCCCTCCACTTT CASSLYSTYNSPLHF
TRBJ1-2 NA TRBV20-1 many TGCAGTGCTAGAGATCAATGGGGGTCCCGGGAGGGCTACACCTTC CSARDQWGSREGYTF
TRBJ1-6 NA TRBV5-5 NA TGTGCCAGCAGCTTGGACCGGCGGGGTAATTCACCCCTCCACTTT CASSLDRRGNSPLHF